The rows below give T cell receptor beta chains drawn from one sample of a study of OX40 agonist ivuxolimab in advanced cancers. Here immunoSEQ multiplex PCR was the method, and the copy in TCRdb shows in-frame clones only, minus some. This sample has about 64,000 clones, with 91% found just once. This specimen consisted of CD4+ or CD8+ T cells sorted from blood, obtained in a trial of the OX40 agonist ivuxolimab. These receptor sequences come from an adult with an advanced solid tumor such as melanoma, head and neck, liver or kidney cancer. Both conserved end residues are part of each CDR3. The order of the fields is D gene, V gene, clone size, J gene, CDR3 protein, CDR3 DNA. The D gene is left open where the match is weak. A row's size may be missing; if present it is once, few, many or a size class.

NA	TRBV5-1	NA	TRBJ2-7	CASSSRRSYEQYF	TGTGCCAGCAGCTCGAGAAGATCCTACGAGCAGTACTTC
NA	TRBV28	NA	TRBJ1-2	CASSSPSGGRYGYTF	TGTGCCAGCAGTTCCCCATCTGGGGGCCGCTATGGCTACACCTTC
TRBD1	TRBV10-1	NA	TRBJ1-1	CASSESTGYEAFF	TGCGCCAGCAGTGAGTCGACAGGGTACGAAGCTTTCTTT
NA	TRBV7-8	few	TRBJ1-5	CASSLGRNSNQPQHF	TGTGCCAGCAGCTTGGGACGGAATAGCAATCAGCCCCAGCATTTT
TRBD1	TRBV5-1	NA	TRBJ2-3	CASSTQGATTDTQYF	TGCGCCAGCAGCACCCAGGGGGCCACAACAGATACGCAGTATTTT
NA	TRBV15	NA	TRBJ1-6	CATSRGGAGNSPLHF	TGTGCCACCAGCCGCGGGGGGGCGGGCAATTCACCCCTCCACTTT
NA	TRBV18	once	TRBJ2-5	CASSPGSGSEETQYF	TGTGCCAGCTCACCAGGATCAGGATCCGAAGAGACCCAGTACTTC
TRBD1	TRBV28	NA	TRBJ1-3	CASSQPGQISGNTIYF	TGTGCCAGCAGTCAACCGGGACAGATCTCTGGAAACACCATATATTTT
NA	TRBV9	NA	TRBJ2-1	CASSVSDLPDEQFF	TGTGCCAGCAGCGTATCGGACCTCCCCGATGAGCAGTTCTTC
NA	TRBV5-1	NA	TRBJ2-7	CASSLSGTLYEQYF	TGCGCCAGCAGCTTGTCAGGGACCCTCTACGAGCAGTACTTC
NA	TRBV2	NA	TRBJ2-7	CASDFSGYEQYF	TGTGCCAGCGACTTTAGCGGATACGAGCAGTACTTC
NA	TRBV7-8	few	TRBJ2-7	CASSLVGGTESYEQYF	TGTGCCAGCAGCTTAGTTGGGGGGACAGAGTCCTACGAGCAGTACTTC
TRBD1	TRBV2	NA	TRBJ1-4	CASRTGFEKLFF	TGTGCCAGCAGGACAGGGTTTGAAAAACTGTTTTTT
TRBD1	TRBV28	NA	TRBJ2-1	CASSPWTGNEQFF	TGTGCCAGCAGTCCCTGGACAGGGAATGAGCAGTTCTTC
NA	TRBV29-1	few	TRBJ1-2	CSVEDQRVGGYTF	TGCAGCGTTGAAGATCAGAGGGTGGGAGGCTACACCTTC
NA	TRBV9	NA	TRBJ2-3	CASSVLAGGDTQYF	TGTGCCAGCAGCGTGTTGGCCGGGGGAGATACGCAGTATTTT
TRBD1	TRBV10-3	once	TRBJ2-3	CAIRPWTGAGTDTQYF	TGTGCCATCAGGCCTTGGACAGGGGCGGGCACAGATACGCAGTATTTT
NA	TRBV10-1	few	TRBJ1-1	CASSESYTEAFF	TGCGCCAGCAGTGAAAGTTACACTGAAGCTTTCTTT
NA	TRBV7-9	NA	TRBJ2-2	CASSLARISSGELFF	TGTGCCAGCAGCTTAGCCAGAATCAGCTCCGGGGAGCTGTTTTTT
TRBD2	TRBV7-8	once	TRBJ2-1	CASSWTSREQFF	TGTGCCAGCAGCTGGACTAGCAGGGAGCAGTTCTTC
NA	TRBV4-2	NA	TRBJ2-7	CASSQDASLSTYEQYF	TGTGCCAGCAGCCAAGACGCGTCCCTTTCTACCTACGAGCAGTACTTC
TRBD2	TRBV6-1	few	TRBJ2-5	CASSEASGSGTQYF	TGTGCCAGCAGTGAAGCGAGCGGGAGTGGGACCCAGTACTTC
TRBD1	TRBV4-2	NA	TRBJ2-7	CASSQRTDRGSYEQYF	TGTGCCAGCAGCCAAAGGACGGACAGGGGCTCCTACGAGCAGTACTTC
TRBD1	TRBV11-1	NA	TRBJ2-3	CASRDRGPGTQYF	TGTGCCAGCCGGGACAGGGGACCCGGGACGCAGTATTTT
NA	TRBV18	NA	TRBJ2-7	CASSPPGNQFYEQYF	TGTGCCAGCTCACCACCGGGGAATCAGTTTTACGAGCAGTACTTC
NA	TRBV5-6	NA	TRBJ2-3	CASSLSGGAGVDTQYF	TGTGCCAGCAGCTTGTCAGGCGGGGCCGGAGTCGATACGCAGTATTTT
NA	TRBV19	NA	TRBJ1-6	CASQRGNSPLHF	TGTGCCAGCCAAAGGGGAAATTCACCCCTCCACTTT